This section outlines one T cell receptor (beta chain) sequence together with its context. Its antigen is currently not known. No much larger clonotype is one base removed from it; base qualities were not supplied. The CDR3 sequence holds 18 residues, the cysteine and phenylalanine included. Solely the CDR3 DNA is kept, with 54 bases framed from the first base. The germline V gene provides CDR1 MNHEY and CDR2 SVGEGT. V is clipped by 2 bases and J by 5 bases, and the sequence between their germline boundaries is 25 bases long. The immunoSEQ Assay, a bias-controlled multiplex PCR, was used to amplify TCRbeta CDR3 regions from genomic DNA. In the paper's pipeline: Nucleated cell counts per sample were estimated from amplification of reference gene primers within the assay. Sequence reads were collapsed and filtered to measure the absolute abundance of every unique TCRbeta CDR3 rearrangement. For each sample, productive Simpson clonality was calculated as the square root of Simpson's diversity index over productive rearrangements. Entries here come from immuneACCESS through TCRdb and include only in-frame sequences with V and J called. Some clones fail to appear in such tables; in the studies checked, an unresolved V gene covers under half of the shortfall, and the cause of the remainder is unknown. V, J and clone size are those of that table, while D and trimming were read from the DNA. The sample table holds fewer than 20,000 clones, of which 70% to 90% were seen once. Of the sample, 9.5% to 10% falls within the top ten clones.

Whole blood was collected in K2EDTA tubes by collaborating institutions according to the institutions' own protocols. For TCRbeta analysis, collaborators shipped samples in one of three forms: frozen whole blood, isolated PBMCs, or DNA extracted from either of those sample types. This record comes from a study of blood T cell repertoires in COVID-19 (TCRdb year 2020). Notes on the research overall: Samples from collaborators originated in the United States, Italy and Spain and spanned both the acute and convalescent phases of COVID-19. The prospective study material was composed of cDNA or gDNA derived from T cells, B-cell-depleted T cells, or PBMCs. The dataset comprised deeply sampled blood TCRbeta repertoires from subjects exposed to, actively infected with, or recovered from COVID-19. The repertoires were released in a freely available public database meant as a resource for research on the immune response to SARS-CoV-2. The samples were drawn from the first 160 participants of the ongoing ImmuneRACE study and from 1,254 subjects provided by 6 global collaborators. Sample metadata almost always included a de-identified subject ID, COVID-19 status, age in years and sex. Where HLA class I and class II types were available, the types were taken from metadata supplied by the sample provider, not from assay-based typing. The investigation overall reported the following: The amount of clinical and demographic metadata varied by source and participant and was provided uncurated.

The chain employs TRBV6-2 or TRBV6-3 and TRBJ2-7; TRBD2 could be the D gene, as 5 bases match. The receptor was derived from a man aged 35 to 55 with active COVID-19. The sequenced material came from peripheral blood. The CDR3 reads CASSYDLESRGKRDEQYF. The sequenced DNA: TGTGCCAGCAGTTACGATTTGGAGTCTCGGGGAAAACGGGACGAGCAGTACTTC.